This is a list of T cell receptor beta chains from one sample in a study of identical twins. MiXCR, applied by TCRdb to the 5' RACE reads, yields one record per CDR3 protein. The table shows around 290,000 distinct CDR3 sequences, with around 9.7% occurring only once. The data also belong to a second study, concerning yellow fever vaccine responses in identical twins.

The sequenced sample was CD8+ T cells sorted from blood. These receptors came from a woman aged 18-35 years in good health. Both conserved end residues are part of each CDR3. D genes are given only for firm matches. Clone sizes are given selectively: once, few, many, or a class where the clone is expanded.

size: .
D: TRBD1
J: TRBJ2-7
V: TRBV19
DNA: TGTGCCAGTAGTACTCTTCCCGGGACAGGTGCAACCTACGAGCAGTACTTC
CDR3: CASSTLPGTGATYEQYF

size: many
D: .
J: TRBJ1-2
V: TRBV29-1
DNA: TGCAGCGCCACTGACAGTTCCCCCCATGGCTACACCTTC
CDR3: CSATDSSPHGYTF

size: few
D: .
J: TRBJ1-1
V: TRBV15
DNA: TGTGCCACCAGCAGAGTTCCGGCCACTGAAGCTTTCTTT
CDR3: CATSRVPATEAFF

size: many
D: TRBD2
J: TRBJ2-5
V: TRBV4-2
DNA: TGTGCCAGCAGCCAAGTTCCTAGCGGGACCCAAGAGACCCAGTACTTC
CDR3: CASSQVPSGTQETQYF

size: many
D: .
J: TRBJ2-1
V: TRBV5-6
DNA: TGTGCCAGCAGCTATGGGGGAAACTACAATGAGCAGTTCTTC
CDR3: CASSYGGNYNEQFF

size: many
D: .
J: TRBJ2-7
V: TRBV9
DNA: TGTGCCAGCAGCGTAGGAGGCGGGGTAGTCGAGCAGTACTTC
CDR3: CASSVGGGVVEQYF

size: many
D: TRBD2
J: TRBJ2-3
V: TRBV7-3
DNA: TGTGCCAGCAGCGGCGGGGCTAGCGGGGGGGAGACAGATACGCAGTATTTT
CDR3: CASSGGASGGETDTQYF

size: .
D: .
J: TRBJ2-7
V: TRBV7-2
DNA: TGTGCCAGCAGAGAACGGTCAGGCTACGAGCAGTACTTC
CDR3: CASRERSGYEQYF

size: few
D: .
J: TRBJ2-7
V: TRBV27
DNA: TGTGCCAGCAGTTTACAGAGGCGGCCGGAAGAGCAGTACTTC
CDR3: CASSLQRRPEEQYF

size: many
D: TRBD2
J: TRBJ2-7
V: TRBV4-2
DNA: TGTGCCAGCAGCCAAGCCTTCGCGGGGGTCTACGAGCAGTACTTC
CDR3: CASSQAFAGVYEQYF

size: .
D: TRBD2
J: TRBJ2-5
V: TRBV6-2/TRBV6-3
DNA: TGTGCCAGCAGTTACCCGGCCCAACTAGCGGGAGCTTTAGTAGAGACCCAGTACTTC
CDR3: CASSYPAQLAGALVETQYF

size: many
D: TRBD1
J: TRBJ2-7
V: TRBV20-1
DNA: TGCAGTGCTGACGACAGGGATACCTACGAGCAGTACTTC
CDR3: CSADDRDTYEQYF

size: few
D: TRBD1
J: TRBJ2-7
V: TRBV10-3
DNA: TGTGCCGTCTTGGGACAGGGCCCCTACGAGCAGTACTTC
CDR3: CAVLGQGPYEQYF

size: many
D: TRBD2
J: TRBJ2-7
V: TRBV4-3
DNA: TGCGCCAGCAGCCAAGACTCCGAACTAGCGGAGACCTACGAGCAGTACTTC
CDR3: CASSQDSELAETYEQYF

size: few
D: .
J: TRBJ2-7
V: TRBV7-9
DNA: TGTGCCAGCAGCTCCCTCACGGACGCCATCTACGAGCAGTACTTC
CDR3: CASSSLTDAIYEQYF

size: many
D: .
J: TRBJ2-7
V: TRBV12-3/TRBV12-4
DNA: TGTGCCAGCAGTTTAGGCTACGAGCAGTACTTC
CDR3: CASSLGYEQYF

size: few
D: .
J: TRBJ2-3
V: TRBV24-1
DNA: TGTGCCACGGAGGGAGCACACACAGATACGCAGTATTTT
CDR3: CATEGAHTDTQYF

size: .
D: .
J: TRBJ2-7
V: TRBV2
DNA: TGTGCCAGCAGTGAAGAAGACGGCCGATATTCCTACGAGCAGTACTTC
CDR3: CASSEEDGRYSYEQYF

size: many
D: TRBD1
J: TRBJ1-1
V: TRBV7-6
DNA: TGTGCCAGCAGCCCGGGGACAGGGTCAAACACTGAAGCTTTCTTT
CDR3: CASSPGTGSNTEAFF